The next 20 T cell receptor beta chains were all read from a single sample in a study of CD8 T cells in ankylosing spondylitis. MiXCR, run by TCRdb on the 5' RACE reads, gives a single entry per CDR3 protein. The table shows some 250,000 distinct CDR3 sequences, with roughly a tenth occurring only once. The specimen was blood, either unsorted or a sorted T cell fraction (not recorded which). The origin of the receptors is a male donor with ankylosing spondylitis or in good health (not recorded which).

This clonotype was found many times. This chain uses TRBV12-3 or TRBV12-4 with TRBJ1-1, with a possible D match to TRBD1 (5 bases). Between the trimmed V and J ends, which lost 3 bases and 3 bases, there was a span of 14 bases. The CDR3 is 15 residues long. The CDR3 bases are TGTGCCAGCAGTTTTGGAGGGGTCTGGGACACTGAAGCTTTCTTT. Amino acids: CASSFGGVWDTEAFF.

This chain connects TRBV29-1 to TRBJ2-5, with 9 bases that match TRBD1. V gave up 5 bases and J gave up 5 bases; unmatched junction bases: 6. CDR3 length: 13 residues. Looked up from germline, CDR1 is SQVTM and CDR2 is ANQGSEA. CDR3 bases: TGCAGCGTTACCACAGGGGGCGAGGAGACCCAGTACTTC. Translating gives CSVTTGGEETQYF. The full variable domain, completed using reference TRBV29-1 and TRBJ2-5, is SAVISQKPSRDICQRGTSLTIQCQVDSQVTMMFWYRQQPGQSLTLIATANQGSEATYESGFVIDKFPISRPNLTFSTLTVSNMSPEDSSIYLCSVTTGGEETQYFGPGTRLLVL.

The rearrangement joins TRBV29-1 to TRBJ2-1; a possible D gene is TRBD1 (6 bases). CDR1 and CDR2 from the germline V gene are SQVTM and ANQGSEA. V dropped 4 bases and J dropped 6 bases, with 16 bases sitting between them. The CDR3 sequence is 14 residues long. This CDR3 reads CSVVGGSASNEQFF. The CDR3, as DNA: TGCAGCGTTGTAGGGGGTAGCGCCTCCAATGAGCAGTTCTTC.

This clonotype was observed at least ten times. V usage is TRBV27 and J usage is TRBJ2-1; D unresolved. The V end was cut by 6 bases, the J end by 8 bases, with 14 bases between. CDR3 length: 13 amino acids. Germline CDR1 reads MNHEY; CDR2 reads SMNVEV (reference sequence). The CDR3 loop reads CASRTGYGDEQFF. The CDR3 DNA reads TGTGCCAGCAGGACTGGGTATGGTGATGAGCAGTTCTTC.

This clonotype has ten or more counts. V and J are TRBV20-1 and TRBJ2-7, with 9 nucleotides matching TRBD1. Germline loops: CDR1 DFQATT, CDR2 SNEGSKA (reference sequence). The CDR3 length is 15 residues. The V and J ends lost 1 base and 1 base, in that order; junction bases with no gene match: 5. The CDR3 nucleotides are TGCAGTGCTAGAGTTCAGGGACAGGGATCCTACGAGCAGTACTTC. As protein: CSARVQGQGSYEQYF.

This clonotype was seen repeatedly, ten times or more. The genes are TRBV20-1 and TRBJ2-5, with 8 bases lining up with TRBD1. The CDR3 is 12 residues long. CDR1 and CDR2 from the germline V gene are DFQATT and SNEGSKA (reference sequence). V was pared by 2 bases and J by 5 bases, with 1 base of the junction left unmatched. Here the CDR3 reads CSARRTGETQYF. The CDR3, as DNA: TGCAGTGCTAGAAGGACAGGGGAGACCCAGTACTTC.

By share, this clonotype counts as large. This sequence joins TRBV10-1 and TRBJ2-5, with unresolved D. CDR3 size: 13 residues. The V gene lost 3 bases and the J gene lost 0 bases, with 5 bases spanning the gap. Germline values: CDR1 WNHNN, CDR2 SYGVQD (reference sequence). The CDR3 nucleotides read TGCGCCAGCAGTGACGACAACCAAGAGACCCAGTACTTC. Protein sequence: CASSDDNQETQYF.

The genes are TRBV7-6 and TRBJ2-5; TRBD2 aligns across 7 bases. In germline, CDR1 is SGHVS, CDR2 FNYEAQ. This CDR3 region has 18 residues. The trim removed 4 bases at V and 3 bases at J, leaving 17 bases unmatched. The CDR3, as DNA: TGTGCCAGCAGCTCCGTTTTTGCCTCCGGGACTAAAGAAGAGACCCAGTACTTC. It translates to CASSSVFASGTKEETQYF.

This clonotype came up many times. The CDR3 DNA is TGCGCCAGCAGCAAAGGACAGGACAATGAAAAACTGTTTTTT. Amino acid sequence: CASSKGQDNEKLFF. The chain carries TRBV5-1 and TRBJ1-4; TRBD1 aligns across 7 bases. CDR1 and CDR2 from the germline V gene are SGHRS and YFSETQ. There are 14 residues in the CDR3. The V segment lost 4 bases and the J segment 5 bases; nucleotides outside the gene matches: 5.

About this clonotype itself: This clone may be a read error of a much larger clone one base away. The rearrangement uses TRBV4-1 and TRBJ2-6; D may correspond to TRBD1 or TRBD2 (5 bases each). Germline lookup yields CDR1 MGHRA and CDR2 YSYEKL. CDR3 length: 17 amino acids. CDR3 in amino acids: CASGQEGFGSGANVLTF. The DNA of the CDR3 is TGCGCCAGCGGCCAAGAGGGGTTTGGCTCTGGGGCCAACGTCCTGACTTTC.

This clonotype was recorded at least ten times. The V and J genes are TRBV7-3 and TRBJ2-5; D unresolved. Trimming took off 5 bases at V and 1 base at J, with 11 bases between the two ends. From germline, CDR1 is SGHTA and CDR2 FQGTGA. The CDR3 covers 14 residues. In nucleotides, the CDR3 is TGTGCCAGCAGCCCCCACGGCCCCCAAGAGACCCAGTACTTC. Protein: CASSPHGPQETQYF.

This clonotype was observed a handful of times. The genes are TRBV7-2 and TRBJ2-7; 9 bases align to TRBD1. CDR1 SGHTA and CDR2 FQGNSA come from the germline V gene. J lost 3 bases, V lost 4 bases, and 4 bases had no gene match. This CDR3 is 14 amino acids long. CDR3 DNA: TGTGCCAGCAGCTCCGGGACAGGGTACTACGAGCAGTACTTC. It yields the protein CASSSGTGYYEQYF.

This clonotype was detected only a few times. The genes are TRBV7-9 and TRBJ2-7; no clear D. V gave up 1 base and J gave up 7 bases, with 17 bases separating them. The CDR3 is 15 amino acids. The germline V gene encodes CDR1 SEHNR and CDR2 FQNEAQ (reference sequence). CDR3 in amino acids: CASSLGSSRVGEQYF. CDR3 DNA sequence: TGTGCCAGCAGCTTAGGGTCGAGTCGGGTCGGAGAGCAGTACTTC.

The rearrangement links TRBV29-1 to TRBJ2-5; D might be TRBD1 (6 bases). Germline V lookup: CDR1 SQVTM, CDR2 ANQGSEA. The ends were cut back, 5 bases at V and 7 bases at J, with 11 bases in the middle. The CDR3 length is 11 residues. CDR3 in amino acids: CSVNRVGTQYF. For the CDR3, the DNA is TGCAGCGTTAACAGGGTAGGGACCCAGTACTTC. Full variable domain (outside the CDR3, taken from reference TRBV29-1 and TRBJ2-5): SAVISQKPSRDICQRGTSLTIQCQVDSQVTMMFWYRQQPGQSLTLIATANQGSEATYESGFVIDKFPISRPNLTFSTLTVSNMSPEDSSIYLCSVNRVGTQYFGPGTRLLVL.

This clonotype was seen repeatedly, ten times or more. This chain connects TRBV20-1 to TRBJ2-1; weak D call: TRBD1 (5 bases). In germline, CDR1 is DFQATT, CDR2 SNEGSKA (reference sequence). CDR3 length: 13 residues. The V gene lost 5 bases and the J gene lost 7 bases, with 15 bases spanning the gap. The CDR3 nucleotides read TGCAGTGCTGACATTCAGGGAAGGAATGAGCAGTTCTTC. It specifies CSADIQGRNEQFF.

The J gene is TRBJ2-7, the V gene TRBV3-1; D is unresolved. The CDR3 covers 13 residues. CDR1 is LGHDT, CDR2 YNNKEL, per germline (reference sequence). With 1 base removed from V and 3 bases from J, the gap between germline ends came to 7 bases. CDR3 amino acids: CASSQVGRYEQYF. CDR3 sequence (DNA): TGTGCCAGCAGCCAAGTCGGTCGCTACGAGCAGTACTTC.

This clonotype came up many times. This chain joins TRBV12-3 or TRBV12-4 and TRBJ2-7; perhaps TRBD1 as D (6 bases). The CDR3 sequence is 13 residues long. Trimming removed 6 bases at V and 2 bases at J, with 11 bases between. CDR3 region: CASSFGQTYEQYF. The CDR3 DNA reads TGTGCCAGCAGCTTTGGACAGACCTACGAGCAGTACTTC.

This chain joins TRBV11-3 and TRBJ1-1; tentatively, D is TRBD1 (5 bases). V lost 5 bases to trimming and J lost 5 bases, with 9 bases between them. The CDR3 contains 12 residues. Germline V gene lookup returns CDR1 SGHNT and CDR2 YENEEA. The CDR3 protein is CASSGRGTEAFF. The CDR3 DNA is TGTGCCAGCAGCGGCCGGGGGACTGAAGCTTTCTTT.

This clonotype appeared many times. The V call is TRBV25-1, the J call TRBJ1-6; D is ambiguous. The CDR3 contains 11 residues. Looked up from germline, CDR1 is MGHDK and CDR2 is SYGVNS. The V and J ends lost 5 bases and 15 bases respectively, with 11 bases between them. The CDR3: CASSSGIYLHF. CDR3 coding DNA: TGTGCCAGCAGTTCGGGGATCTACCTCCACTTT.

This clonotype was seen a few times. The CDR3 is CASSERGGAYNEQFF. The CDR3 nucleotides are TGTGCCAGTAGTGAGCGGGGGGGCGCCTACAATGAGCAGTTCTTC. J is TRBJ2-1 and V is TRBV19; 10 bases fit TRBD2. Per germline, CDR1 LNHDA and CDR2 SQIVND (reference sequence). The CDR3 has 15 amino acids. The junction had 3 bases not matched to a gene; V was cut back by 5 bases and J by 2 bases.